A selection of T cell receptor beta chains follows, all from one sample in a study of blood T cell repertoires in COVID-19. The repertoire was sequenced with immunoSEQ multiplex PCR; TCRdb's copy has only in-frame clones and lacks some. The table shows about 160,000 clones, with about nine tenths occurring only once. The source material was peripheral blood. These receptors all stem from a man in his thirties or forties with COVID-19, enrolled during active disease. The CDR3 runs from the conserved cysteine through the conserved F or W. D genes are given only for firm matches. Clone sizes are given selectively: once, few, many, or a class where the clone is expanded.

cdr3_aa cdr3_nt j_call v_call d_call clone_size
CASSSLTGLEQYF TGTGCCAGCAGTTCGTTGACAGGGCTGGAGCAGTACTTC TRBJ2-7 TRBV12-3/TRBV12-4 TRBD1 once
CASSLVMAGTVGYTF TGTGCCAGCAGCTTAGTGATGGCAGGGACTGTGGGCTACACCTTC TRBJ1-2 TRBV7-2 NA NA
CASSEETFYGYTF TGTGCCAGCAGTGAGGAGACTTTCTATGGCTACACCTTC TRBJ1-2 TRBV2 NA NA
CASSYDPLQGEETQYF TGTGCCAGCAGTTATGACCCCCTACAGGGGGAAGAGACCCAGTACTTC TRBJ2-5 TRBV6-2/TRBV6-3 TRBD1 once
CASSWEDSGNTIYF TGTGCCAGCAGTTGGGAGGACTCTGGAAACACCATATATTTT TRBJ1-3 TRBV6-5 NA NA
CASTAGGMNTEAFF TGTGCCAGCACCGCCGGGGGTATGAACACTGAAGCTTTCTTT TRBJ1-1 TRBV6-5 NA NA
CASSAPYGRGTATYEQYF TGTGCCAGCAGTGCCCCATATGGTAGAGGGACTGCAACCTACGAGCAGTACTTC TRBJ2-7 TRBV25-1 NA NA
CASSLVTGEDYGYTF TGTGCCAGCAGCTTAGTCACGGGGGAGGACTATGGCTACACCTTC TRBJ1-2 TRBV11-2 NA NA
CAWSVGGDQPQHF TGTGCCTGGAGTGTAGGAGGGGATCAGCCCCAGCATTTT TRBJ1-5 TRBV30 NA NA
CASSSLAGAVQETQYF TGCGCCAGCAGCTCACTAGCGGGGGCGGTCCAAGAGACCCAGTACTTC TRBJ2-5 TRBV4-1 TRBD2 NA
CASSVGTEYQPQHF TGTGCCAGTAGTGTGGGGACAGAATATCAGCCCCAGCATTTT TRBJ1-5 TRBV19 TRBD1 NA
CASSFQGAGNTIYF TGTGCCAGCAGCTTTCAAGGGGCTGGAAACACCATATATTTT TRBJ1-3 TRBV7-9 NA NA
CASRGTGSYGYTF TGTGCCAGCAGGGGGACAGGTTCCTATGGCTACACCTTC TRBJ1-2 TRBV27 TRBD1 NA
CASSVVRVYNEQFF TGTGCCAGCAGCGTAGTACGAGTTTACAATGAGCAGTTCTTC TRBJ2-1 TRBV9 NA NA
CASSLVRNTIYF TGTGCCAGCAGCTTAGTTAGAAACACCATATATTTT TRBJ1-3 TRBV11-2 NA NA
CASSISSSYGYTF TGTGCCAGTAGTATCTCGTCCAGCTATGGCTACACCTTC TRBJ1-2 TRBV19 NA NA